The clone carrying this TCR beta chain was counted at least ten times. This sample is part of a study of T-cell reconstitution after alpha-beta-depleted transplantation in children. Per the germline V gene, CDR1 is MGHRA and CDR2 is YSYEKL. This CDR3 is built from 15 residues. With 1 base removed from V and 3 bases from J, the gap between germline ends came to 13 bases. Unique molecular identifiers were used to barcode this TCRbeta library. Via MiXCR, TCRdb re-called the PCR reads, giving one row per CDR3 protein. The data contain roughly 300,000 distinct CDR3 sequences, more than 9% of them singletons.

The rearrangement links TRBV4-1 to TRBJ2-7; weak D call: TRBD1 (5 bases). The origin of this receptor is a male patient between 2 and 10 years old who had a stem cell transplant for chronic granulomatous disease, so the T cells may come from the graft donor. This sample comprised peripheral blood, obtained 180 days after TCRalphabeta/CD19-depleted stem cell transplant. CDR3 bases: TGCGCCAGCAGCCAAGGGCGAGGCAGGGACTACGAGCAGTACTTC. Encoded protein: CASSQGRGRDYEQYF.